This T cell receptor beta chain was documented in a study of T cell repertoires in cytomegalovirus infection. Study observations and caveats: Cumulative frequency of public TCR beta families picked out carriers of CMV plus the relevant HLA.

In regard to this clonotype: Its specificity is unknown.

Using its own MiXCR run on the reads, TCRdb lists one record per CDR3 protein. The sample carries nearly 550,000 distinct CDR3 sequences, 15% to 20% recorded once. The CDR3 is 14 amino acids. Germline V gene data show CDR1 as SNHLY and CDR2 as FYNNEI. V was cut by 0 bases and J by 7 bases, with 12 bases left in between. The sample consisted of CD8+ T cells from PBMCs. V usage is TRBV2 and J usage is TRBJ1-1, with D perhaps matching TRBD1 (6 bases). This TCR was recovered from a human donor in good health (CMV status not recorded). Some clones in this sample may be carry-over from other donors' samples. The CDR3 DNA sequence: TGTGCCAGCAGTGAAGCCAGGGGATCACTTGAAGCTTTCTTT. As protein: CASSEARGSLEAFF.